These 10 T cell receptor beta chains came from one sample sequenced in a study of cytomegalovirus exposure and HLA in healthy donors. With 60 Vbeta and 13 Jbeta primers, the PCR was carried out. Using immunoSEQ multiplex PCR, the repertoire was profiled, and TCRdb retains in-frame clones only, with some absent. This table has approximately 110,000 clones, 70% to 80% appearing once. What was sequenced was PBMCs. These receptors were obtained from a man in his fifties in good health and CMV-seronegative.

This clone was recorded only once. The chain links TRBV4-1 to TRBJ1-2, with TRBD1 matching over 9 bases. Germline V lookup: CDR1 MGHRA, CDR2 YSYEKL. The J segment lost 7 bases and the V segment lost 0 bases, leaving 6 bases of the junction unmatched. CDR3 length: 15 amino acids. The CDR3 DNA reads as TGCGCCAGCAGCCAAGAACACAGGGGGCAGGGTGGCTACACCTTC. Translating gives CASSQEHRGQGGYTF.

This rearrangement joins TRBV5-6 to TRBJ2-5; a possible D gene is TRBD2 (7 bases). There are 15 residues in the CDR3. The V end was cut by 4 bases, the J end by 4 bases, with 17 bases between. Germline V gene data show CDR1 as SGHDT and CDR2 as YYEEEE. CDR3: CASSPELGGLETQYF. The CDR3 coding sequence is TGTGCCAGCAGCCCAGAATTGGGGGGGCTAGAGACCCAGTACTTC. Full variable domain (rest looked up from reference TRBV5-6 and TRBJ2-5): DAGVTQSPTHLIKTRGQQVTLRCSPKSGHDTVSWYQQALGQGPQFIFQYYEEEERQRGNFPDRFSGHQFPNYSSELNVNALLLGDSALYLCASSPELGGLETQYFGPGTRLLVL.

The chain employs TRBV5-5 and TRBJ2-2; maybe TRBD1 (7 bases). Germline loops: CDR1 SGHKS, CDR2 YYEKEE (reference sequence). V lost 2 bases and J lost 4, with 15 bases in between. This CDR3 contains 16 residues. Written as DNA, the CDR3 is TGTGCCAGCAGCTTTGGAGGGGGCTTGAGCACCGGGGAGCTGTTTTTT. This codes for CASSFGGGLSTGELFF.

V usage is TRBV4-1 and J usage is TRBJ2-7; the match to TRBD1 covers 8 bases. Trimming at V came to 0 bases and at J to 7 bases, leaving 11 bases not matched to a gene. The CDR3 contains 16 residues. Germline CDR1 MGHRA, CDR2 YSYEKL. CDR3 DNA sequence: TGCGCCAGCAGCCAAGATTTGGACAGGGAATTTCCTGAGCAGTACTTC. Protein product: CASSQDLDREFPEQYF.

This chain uses TRBV19 with TRBJ2-7; D is uncertain. The germline V and J ends were trimmed by 9 bases and 4 bases, with 10 bases remaining between them. Germline-derived CDR1 and CDR2 are LNHDA and SQIVND (reference sequence). The CDR3 totals 11 residues. CDR3 loop: CARGLIYEQYV. The CDR3 DNA follows: TGTGCCAGGGGCCTCATTTACGAGCAGTACGTC.

The chain combines TRBV27 with TRBJ1-1, with no clear D. Germline assignment: CDR1 MNHEY and CDR2 SMNVEV (reference sequence). Deletions cut 0 bases from V and 0 bases from J, with 8 bases between. The CDR3 has 15 amino acids. CDR3 in DNA: TGTGCCAGCAGTTTATCATCCCTTCTGAACACTGAAGCTTTCTTT. Its protein product is CASSLSSLLNTEAFF.

V gene TRBV5-4 combines with J gene TRBJ1-2; D not certain. CDR1 and CDR2 (germline): SGHNT, YYREEE (reference sequence). V was clipped by 2 bases and J by 0 bases, with 5 bases between them. This CDR3 comprises 13 residues. This CDR3 reads CASSFGTNYGYTF. DNA for the CDR3: TGTGCCAGCAGCTTCGGGACTAACTATGGCTACACCTTC.

On this clone: Likely a read error: the CDR3 ends without its conserved phenylalanine or tryptophan. The chain is built from TRBV11-2 and TRBJ1-3, with a weak D call TRBD1 (5 bases). The V gene lost 3 bases and the J gene lost 7 bases, with 10 bases spanning the gap. The CDR3 has 13 residues. The germline V gene encodes CDR1 SGHAT and CDR2 FQNNGV. CDR3 sequence (DNA): TGTGCCAGCAGCTTTTCCGCAGGGAACACCATATATTCT. This translates into CASSFSAGNTIYS.

The genes are TRBV11-3 and TRBJ2-1; 11 bases are a match to TRBD2. Germline CDR1 SGHNT, CDR2 YENEEA. The CDR3 is 15 amino acids. V was clipped by 4 bases and J by 8 bases; unmatched bases: 7. The CDR3 nucleotides are TGTGCCAGCAGCTCCCTAGCGGGGGGCCTGGATGAGCAGTTCTTC. It yields the protein CASSSLAGGLDEQFF.

This chain links TRBV7-2 with TRBJ1-1; maybe TRBD1 (5 bases). The germline V gene has CDR1 SGHTA and CDR2 FQGNSA. Trimming pared 3 bases from V and 3 bases from J, leaving 11 bases between. CDR3 size: 14 residues. The CDR3 nucleotides read TGTGCCAGCAGCTTCCCCGGGGGGGACACTGAAGCTTTCTTT. Its protein is CASSFPGGDTEAFF.